This T cell receptor (beta chain) was sequenced during a study of blood T cell repertoires in COVID-19. Study in general: There were acute and convalescent COVID-19 samples, and they came from the United States, Italy and Spain. The cDNA or gDNA used as material had been derived from T cells, B-cell-depleted T cells, or PBMCs.

As processed by the authors: From reference gene primer amplification, estimates of nucleated cell counts were derived. Sequenced by immunoSEQ multiplex PCR; TCRdb stores in-frame clones only, minus some. V, J and clone size are those of that table, while D and trimming were read from the DNA. The sample yields some 210,000 clones, more than 75% seen once. Losses at the gene ends were 3 bases for V and 0 bases for J; bases not matched to a gene: 17. In germline, CDR1 is LNHDA, CDR2 SQIVND (reference sequence). The CDR3 runs to 20 residues. The genes are TRBV19 and TRBJ1-5, with 7 bases aligning to TRBD1. The source of this sequence is a woman in her thirties or forties with acute or convalescent COVID-19. Sequences were obtained from peripheral blood. This CDR3 is CASSIFSWGTELYSNQPQHF. The CDR3 bases are TGTGCCAGTAGTATTTTTTCTTGGGGGACAGAGCTTTATAGCAATCAGCCCCAGCATTTT.